This passage covers 4 T cell receptor beta chains from one sample sequenced in a study of blood T cells in healthy people across ages. Through a sample-barcoded 5' primer and a J-beta primer mix, a second PCR was run for roughly 7 to 12 cycles. MiXCR, applied by TCRdb to the 5' RACE reads, yields one record per CDR3 protein. The sample lists over 1.5 million distinct CDR3 sequences; about 50% were seen once. Sequencing was carried out using blood. The receptors were gathered from a middle-aged woman in good health.

The chain has TRBV4-3 and TRBJ2-5; D might be TRBD1 (6 bases). Germline CDR1 reads LGHNA; CDR2 reads YSLEER. There are 15 residues in the CDR3. V was pared by 4 bases and J by 11 bases, with 23 bases between. CDR3 amino acids: CASSPDRYTYNEQYF. The CDR3 nucleotides read TGCGCCAGCAGCCCTGACAGGTACACCTACAATGAGCAGTACTTC.

The rearrangement links TRBV7-2 to TRBJ2-3; tentative D call: TRBD2 (7 bases). This CDR3 region has 17 residues. V lost 5 bases, J lost 4 bases, and 22 bases lay in between. Germline CDR1 reads SGHTA; CDR2 reads FQGNSA. The CDR3 bases are TGTGCCAGCAGCCTCCCTAGGGGGGGGGCGAGGGCAGATACGCAGTATTTT. Translating it yields CASSLPRGGARADTQYF.

The J gene is TRBJ2-7, the V gene TRBV6-1; the D is unclear. V was shortened by 4 bases and J by 0 bases, with 16 bases between the two germline ends. Germline lookup yields CDR1 MNHNS and CDR2 SASEGT. This CDR3 has 16 amino acids. The CDR3 region is CASSGQMIYNSYEQYF. The CDR3 DNA reads TGTGCCAGCAGTGGGCAGATGATCTATAACTCCTACGAGCAGTACTTC.

This clonotype was seen a few times. This sequence joins TRBV6-1 and TRBJ2-7; weak D call: TRBD2 (5 bases). Germline V gene sequence: CDR1 MNHNS, CDR2 SASEGT. The CDR3 runs to 15 residues. The V and J ends lost 2 bases and 2 bases respectively, with 13 bases between them. The chain's CDR3 is CASSETQRAPYEQYF. The DNA for the CDR3 is TGTGCCAGCAGTGAAACACAGAGGGCACCCTACGAGCAGTACTTC.